This TCR beta chain was identified during a study of blood T cell repertoires in COVID-19. Study summary: Sites in the United States, Italy and Spain provided acute and convalescent COVID-19 samples. The cDNA or gDNA used as material had been derived from T cells, B-cell-depleted T cells, or PBMCs.

This CDR3 spans 12 amino acids. V was cut by 3 bases and J by 7 bases, with 7 bases left in between. Germline CDR1 is LGHDT and CDR2 is YNNKEL (reference sequence). Sequenced by immunoSEQ multiplex PCR; TCRdb stores in-frame clones only, minus some. The top ten hold roughly 4% of the sample, which has about 150,000 clones, roughly 87% seen once. Participants reported their clinical history, and cohort assignment relied on those reports. Within 2 weeks of study entry, exposed participants had contacted a PCR-confirmed or clinician-diagnosed COVID-19 case. The chain joins TRBV3-1 (or the pseudogene TRBV3-2) to TRBJ2-1, with TRBD2 as a possible D gene (5 bases). This sequence was found in a woman aged 40 to 55 who had been exposed to COVID-19. The sample was PBMCs or T cells enriched from blood (not recorded which). CDR3 residues: CASSQGRNEQFF. DNA of the CDR3: TGTGCCAGCAGCCAGGGGAGAAATGAGCAGTTCTTC.